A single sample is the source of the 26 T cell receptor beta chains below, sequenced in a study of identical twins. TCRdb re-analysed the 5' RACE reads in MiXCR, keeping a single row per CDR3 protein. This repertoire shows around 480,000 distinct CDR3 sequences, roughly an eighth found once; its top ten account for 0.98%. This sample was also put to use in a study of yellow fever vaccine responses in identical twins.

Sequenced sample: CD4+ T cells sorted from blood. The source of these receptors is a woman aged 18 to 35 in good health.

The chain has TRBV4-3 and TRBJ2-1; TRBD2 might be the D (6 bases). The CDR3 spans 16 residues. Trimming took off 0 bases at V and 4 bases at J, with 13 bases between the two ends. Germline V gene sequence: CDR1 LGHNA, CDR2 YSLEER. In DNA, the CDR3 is TGCGCCAGCAGCCAAGATGCGCTAGCGCCATACAATGAGCAGTTCTTC. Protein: CASSQDALAPYNEQFF.

CDR3 sequence reads: CASRGRLAGWQYF. The CDR3 DNA is TGTGCCAGCAGGGGTCGACTAGCGGGTTGGCAGTACTTC. J is TRBJ2-7 and V is TRBV28; 10 bases map to TRBD2. Germline CDR1 MDHEN, CDR2 SYDVKM. J lost 9 bases, V lost 6 bases, and 8 bases had no gene match. CDR3 length: 13 amino acids.

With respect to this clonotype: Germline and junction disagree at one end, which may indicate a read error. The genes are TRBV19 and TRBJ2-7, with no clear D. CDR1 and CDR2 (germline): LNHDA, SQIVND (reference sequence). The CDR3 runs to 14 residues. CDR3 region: CASSISVENYEQYF. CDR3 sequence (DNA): TGTGCCAGCAGTATAAGTGTGGAAAACTACGAGCAGTACTTC.

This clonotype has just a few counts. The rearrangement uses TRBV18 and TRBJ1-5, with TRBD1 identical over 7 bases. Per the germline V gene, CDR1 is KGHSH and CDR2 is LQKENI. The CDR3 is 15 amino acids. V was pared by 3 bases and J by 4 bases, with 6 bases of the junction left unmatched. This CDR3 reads CASSPGQNQNQPQHF. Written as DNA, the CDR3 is TGTGCCAGCTCACCGGGACAGAACCAAAATCAGCCCCAGCATTTT.

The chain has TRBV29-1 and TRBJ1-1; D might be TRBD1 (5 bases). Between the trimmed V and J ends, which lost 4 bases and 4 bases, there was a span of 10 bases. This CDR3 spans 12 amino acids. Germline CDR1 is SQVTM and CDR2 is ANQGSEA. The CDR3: CSVGRVGTEAFF. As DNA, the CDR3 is TGCAGCGTTGGCAGGGTGGGCACTGAAGCTTTCTTT. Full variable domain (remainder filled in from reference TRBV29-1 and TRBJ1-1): SAVISQKPSRDICQRGTSLTIQCQVDSQVTMMFWYRQQPGQSLTLIATANQGSEATYESGFVIDKFPISRPNLTFSTLTVSNMSPEDSSIYLCSVGRVGTEAFFGQGTRLTVV.

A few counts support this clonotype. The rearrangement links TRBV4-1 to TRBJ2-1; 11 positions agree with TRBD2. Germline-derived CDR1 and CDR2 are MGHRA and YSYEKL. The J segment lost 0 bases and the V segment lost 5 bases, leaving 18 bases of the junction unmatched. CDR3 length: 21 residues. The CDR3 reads CASSSHPGTSGWKSSYNEQFF. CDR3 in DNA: TGCGCCAGCAGCTCCCATCCCGGGACTAGCGGATGGAAGAGCTCCTACAATGAGCAGTTCTTC.

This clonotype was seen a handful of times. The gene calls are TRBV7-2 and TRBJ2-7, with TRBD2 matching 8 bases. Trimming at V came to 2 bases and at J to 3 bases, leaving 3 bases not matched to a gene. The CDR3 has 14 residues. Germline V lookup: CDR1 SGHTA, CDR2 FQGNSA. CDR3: CASSLRAGVYEQYF. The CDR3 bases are TGTGCCAGCAGCTTACGAGCGGGGGTCTACGAGCAGTACTTC.

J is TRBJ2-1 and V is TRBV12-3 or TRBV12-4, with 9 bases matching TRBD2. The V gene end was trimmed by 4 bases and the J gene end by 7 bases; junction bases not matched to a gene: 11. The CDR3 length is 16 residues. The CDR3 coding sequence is TGTGCCAGCAGTTGGATTGGCGGGAGGGCCATTAATGAGCAGTTCTTC. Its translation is CASSWIGGRAINEQFF.

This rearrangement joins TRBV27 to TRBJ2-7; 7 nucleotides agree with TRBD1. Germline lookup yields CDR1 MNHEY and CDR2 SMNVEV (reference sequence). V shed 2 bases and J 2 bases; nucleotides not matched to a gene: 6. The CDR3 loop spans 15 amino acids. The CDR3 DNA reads TGTGCCAGCAGTTTAAGCGTACAGGGGACCTACGAGCAGTACTTC. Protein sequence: CASSLSVQGTYEQYF.

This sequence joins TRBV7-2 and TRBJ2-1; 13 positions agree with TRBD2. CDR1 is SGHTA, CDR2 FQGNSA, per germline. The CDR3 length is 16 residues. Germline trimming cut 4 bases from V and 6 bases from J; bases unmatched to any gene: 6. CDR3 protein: CASSSRTSGGANEQFF. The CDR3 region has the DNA TGTGCCAGCAGCTCGCGAACTAGCGGGGGGGCCAATGAGCAGTTCTTC.

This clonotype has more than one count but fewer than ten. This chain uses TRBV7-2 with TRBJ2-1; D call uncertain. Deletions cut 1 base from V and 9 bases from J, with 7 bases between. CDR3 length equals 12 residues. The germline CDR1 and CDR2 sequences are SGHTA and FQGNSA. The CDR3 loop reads CASSLGRGEQFF. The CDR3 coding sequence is TGTGCCAGCAGCTTAGGCAGAGGTGAGCAGTTCTTC. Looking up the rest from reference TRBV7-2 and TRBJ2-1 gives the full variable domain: GAGVSQSPSNKVTEKGKDVELRCDPISGHTALYWYRQSLGQGLEFLIYFQGNSAPDKSGLPSDRFSAERTGGSVSTLTIQRTQQEDSAVYLCASSLGRGEQFFGPGTRLTVL.

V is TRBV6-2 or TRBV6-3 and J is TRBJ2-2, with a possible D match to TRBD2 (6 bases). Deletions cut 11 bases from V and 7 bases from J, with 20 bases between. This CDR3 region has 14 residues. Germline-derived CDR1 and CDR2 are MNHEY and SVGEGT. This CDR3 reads CAGQRANIGGELFF. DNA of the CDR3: TGTGCCGGCCAGCGGGCGAACATCGGCGGGGAGCTGTTTTTT.

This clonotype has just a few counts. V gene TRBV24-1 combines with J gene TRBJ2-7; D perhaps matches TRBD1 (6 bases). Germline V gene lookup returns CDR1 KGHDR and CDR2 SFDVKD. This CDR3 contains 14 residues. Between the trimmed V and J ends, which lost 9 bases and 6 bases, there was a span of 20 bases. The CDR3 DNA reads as TGTGCCACCCTACCCGCGGACAGAAGCTGCGAGCAGTACTTC. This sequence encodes CATLPADRSCEQYF.

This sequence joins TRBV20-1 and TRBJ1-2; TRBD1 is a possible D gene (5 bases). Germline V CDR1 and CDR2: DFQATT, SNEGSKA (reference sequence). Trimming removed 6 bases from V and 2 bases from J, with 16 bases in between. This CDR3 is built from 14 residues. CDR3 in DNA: TGCAGTGCCCCGGTGGTTGCAGGGAACTATGGCTACACCTTC. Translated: CSAPVVAGNYGYTF.

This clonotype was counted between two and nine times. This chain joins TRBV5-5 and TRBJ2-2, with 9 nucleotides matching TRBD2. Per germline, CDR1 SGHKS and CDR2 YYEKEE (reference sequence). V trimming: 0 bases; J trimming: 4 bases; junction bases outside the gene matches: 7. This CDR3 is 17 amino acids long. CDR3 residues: CASSLELAGSGTGELFF. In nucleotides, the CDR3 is TGTGCCAGCAGCTTGGAACTAGCGGGTAGCGGCACCGGGGAGCTGTTTTTT.

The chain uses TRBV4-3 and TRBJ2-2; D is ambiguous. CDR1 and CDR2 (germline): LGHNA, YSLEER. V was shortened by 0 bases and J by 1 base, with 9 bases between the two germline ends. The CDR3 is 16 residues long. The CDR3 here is CASSQDGNWNTGELFF. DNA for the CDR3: TGCGCCAGCAGCCAAGATGGGAACTGGAACACCGGGGAGCTGTTTTTT.

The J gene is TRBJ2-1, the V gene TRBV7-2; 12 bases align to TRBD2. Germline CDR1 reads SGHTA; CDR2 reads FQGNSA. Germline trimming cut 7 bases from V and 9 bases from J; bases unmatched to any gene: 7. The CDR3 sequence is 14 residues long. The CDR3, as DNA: TGTGCCAGCAACCTAGCGGGGGGGCTGAGTGAGCAGTTCTTC. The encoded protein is CASNLAGGLSEQFF.

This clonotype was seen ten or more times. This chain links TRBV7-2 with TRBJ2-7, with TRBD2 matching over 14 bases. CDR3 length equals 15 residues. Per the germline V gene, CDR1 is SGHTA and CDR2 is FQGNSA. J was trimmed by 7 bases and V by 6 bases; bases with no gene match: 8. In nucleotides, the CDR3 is TGTGCCAGCAGAAGTCCAGGGACTAGCGGGGGTGAGCAGTACTTC. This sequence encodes CASRSPGTSGGEQYF.

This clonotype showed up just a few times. The CDR3 DNA reads TGCGCCAGCAGCTCCGACGGGACGACTGGCTACACCTTC. Encoded protein: CASSSDGTTGYTF. The V and J genes are TRBV5-1 and TRBJ1-2, with a weak D call TRBD1 (5 bases). Germline CDR1 reads SGHRS; CDR2 reads YFSETQ. The CDR3 runs 13 residues. Deletions cut 3 bases from V and 7 bases from J, with 13 bases between.

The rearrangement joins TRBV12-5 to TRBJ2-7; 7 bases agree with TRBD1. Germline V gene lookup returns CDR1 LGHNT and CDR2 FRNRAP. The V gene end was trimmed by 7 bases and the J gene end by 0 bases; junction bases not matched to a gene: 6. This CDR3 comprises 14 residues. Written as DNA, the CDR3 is TGTGCTAGTGCAGGGGGACGTCACTCCTACGAGCAGTACTTC. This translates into CASAGGRHSYEQYF.

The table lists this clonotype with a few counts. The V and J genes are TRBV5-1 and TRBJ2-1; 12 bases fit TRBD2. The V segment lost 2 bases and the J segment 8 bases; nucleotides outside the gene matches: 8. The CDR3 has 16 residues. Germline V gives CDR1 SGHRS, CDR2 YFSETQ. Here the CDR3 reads CASSFYPSGGADEQFF. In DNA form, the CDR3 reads TGCGCCAGCAGCTTTTATCCTAGCGGGGGGGCTGATGAGCAGTTCTTC. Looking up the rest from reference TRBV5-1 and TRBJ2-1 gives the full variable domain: KAGVTQTPRYLIKTRGQQVTLSCSPISGHRSVSWYQQTPGQGLQFLFEYFSETQRNKGNFPGRFSGRQFSNSRSEMNVSTLELGDSALYLCASSFYPSGGADEQFFGPGTRLTVL.

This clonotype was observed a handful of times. CDR3 sequence: CATSDLAGRTTDTQYF. The CDR3 DNA reads as TGTGCCACCAGTGATTTGGCAGGGAGAACTACAGATACGCAGTATTTT. V usage is TRBV24-1 and J usage is TRBJ2-3, with D possibly being TRBD1 or TRBD2 (5 bases each). V was trimmed by 0 bases and J by 3 bases, leaving 12 bases between them. There are 16 residues in the CDR3. Germline-derived CDR1 and CDR2 are KGHDR and SFDVKD.

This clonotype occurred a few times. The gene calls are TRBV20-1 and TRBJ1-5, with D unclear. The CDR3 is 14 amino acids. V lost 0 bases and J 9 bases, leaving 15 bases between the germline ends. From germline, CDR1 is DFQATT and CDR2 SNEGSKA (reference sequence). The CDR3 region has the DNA TGCAGTGCTAGAGATCCCGGACTCACCCGGCCCCAGCATTTT. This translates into CSARDPGLTRPQHF.

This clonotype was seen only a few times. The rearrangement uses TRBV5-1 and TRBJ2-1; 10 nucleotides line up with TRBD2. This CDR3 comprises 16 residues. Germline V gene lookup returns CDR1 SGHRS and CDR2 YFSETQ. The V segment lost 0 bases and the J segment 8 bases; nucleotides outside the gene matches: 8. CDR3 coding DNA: TGCGCCAGCAGCTTGGTTGCTAGCGGGGGTATATATGAGCAGTTCTTC. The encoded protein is CASSLVASGGIYEQFF.

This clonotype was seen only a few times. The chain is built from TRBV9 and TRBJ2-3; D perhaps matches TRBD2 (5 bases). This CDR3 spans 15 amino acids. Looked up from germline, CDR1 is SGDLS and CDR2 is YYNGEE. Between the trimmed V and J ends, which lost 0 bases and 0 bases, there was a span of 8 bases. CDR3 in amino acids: CASSVASGSTDTQYF. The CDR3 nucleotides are TGTGCCAGCAGCGTAGCCAGCGGTAGCACAGATACGCAGTATTTT.

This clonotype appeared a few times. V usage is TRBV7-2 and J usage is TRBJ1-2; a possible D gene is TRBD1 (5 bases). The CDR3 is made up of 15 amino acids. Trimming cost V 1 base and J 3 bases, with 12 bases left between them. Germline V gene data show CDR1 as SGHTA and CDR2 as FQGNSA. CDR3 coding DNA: TGTGCCAGCAGCTTAGGCGGACGACAGTACTATGGCTACACCTTC. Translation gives CASSLGGRQYYGYTF.